This TCR beta chain was recorded in a study of cytomegalovirus exposure and HLA in healthy donors. Broader study findings: The investigators catalogued 164 TCR beta chains as cytomegalovirus-associated.

Use of 60 Vbeta and 13 Jbeta primers characterized the PCR. TCRdb's copy holds only in-frame clones and misses some; the assay was immunoSEQ multiplex PCR. The sample lists under 200,000 clones, 80% seen once, with around 6.9% in the top ten. There are 16 residues in the CDR3. Trimming at V came to 5 bases and at J to 7 bases, leaving 10 bases not matched to a gene. CDR1 is MNHEY and CDR2 is SMNVEV in the germline V gene (reference sequence). About this clone: The antigen is undetermined.

The rearrangement links TRBV27 to TRBJ2-2; 10 positions agree with TRBD1. This sequence originates from a male donor in good health and CMV-seropositive. The source material was PBMCs. For the CDR3, the DNA is TGTGCCAGCAGTCCACCCCGGGACAGGGGAATCGGGGAGCTGTTTTTT. As protein: CASSPPRDRGIGELFF.